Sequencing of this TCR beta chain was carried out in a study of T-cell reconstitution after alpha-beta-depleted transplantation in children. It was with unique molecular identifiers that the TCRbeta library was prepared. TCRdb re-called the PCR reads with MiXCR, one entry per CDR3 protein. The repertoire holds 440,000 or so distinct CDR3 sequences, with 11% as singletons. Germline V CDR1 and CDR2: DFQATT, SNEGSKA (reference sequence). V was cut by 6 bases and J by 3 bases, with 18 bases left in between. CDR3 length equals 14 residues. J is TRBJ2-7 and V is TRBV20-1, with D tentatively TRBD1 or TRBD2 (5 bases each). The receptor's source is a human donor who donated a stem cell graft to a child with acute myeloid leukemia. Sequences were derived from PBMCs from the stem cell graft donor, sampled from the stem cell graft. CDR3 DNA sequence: TGCAGTGCCTCGGCCGGGACGGCAGACTACGAGCAGTACGTC. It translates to CSASAGTADYEQYV.